These 9 T cell receptor beta chains were all obtained from the same sample, sequenced in a study of OX40 agonist ivuxolimab in advanced cancers. Clones were read by immunoSEQ multiplex PCR, and TCRdb kept only the in-frame ones, dropping some. The sample has under 90,000 clones, approximately 89% seen once. This material consisted of CD4+ or CD8+ T cells sorted from blood, taken in a trial of the OX40 agonist ivuxolimab. Every receptor here comes from an adult with an advanced solid tumor such as melanoma, head and neck, liver or kidney cancer.

V is TRBV5-1 and J is TRBJ2-5; D is perhaps TRBD1 (6 bases). The V end was cut by 4 bases, the J end by 4 bases, with 14 bases between. This CDR3 is 14 amino acids long. Germline V gene lookup returns CDR1 SGHRS and CDR2 YFSETQ. CDR3 bases: TGCGCCAGCAGCCAGGGGATGGGCTCAGAGACCCAGTACTTC. Its protein product is CASSQGMGSETQYF.

The chain has TRBV5-4 and TRBJ2-7, with unresolved D. The germline V gene has CDR1 SGHNT and CDR2 YYREEE (reference sequence). Between the trimmed V and J ends, which lost 4 bases and 3 bases, there was a span of 14 bases. This CDR3 comprises 14 residues. The CDR3 spells CASSRQEVGYEQYF. CDR3 DNA sequence: TGTGCCAGCAGCCGCCAAGAAGTCGGCTACGAGCAGTACTTC. The full variable domain, with the rest looked up from reference TRBV5-4 and TRBJ2-7, is ETGVTQSPTHLIKTRGQQVTLRCSSQSGHNTVSWYQQALGQGPQFIFQYYREEENGRGNFPPRFSGLQFPNYSSELNVNALELDDSALYLCASSRQEVGYEQYFGPGTRLTVT.

The rearrangement joins TRBV25-1 to TRBJ2-5; a possible D gene is TRBD2 (5 bases). This CDR3 spans 15 amino acids. Germline V gives CDR1 MGHDK, CDR2 SYGVNS. The germline V and J ends were trimmed by 1 base and 3 bases, with 12 bases remaining between them. CDR3 in amino acids: CASSESGAGKETQYF. The CDR3 DNA sequence: TGTGCCAGCAGTGAATCAGGAGCCGGGAAAGAGACCCAGTACTTC.

This chain links TRBV18 with TRBJ1-6; tentatively, D is TRBD1 (5 bases). The CDR3 runs 17 residues. Germline V gives CDR1 KGHSH, CDR2 LQKENI. Trimming pared 2 bases from V and 8 bases from J, leaving 19 bases between. CDR3 sequence reads: CASSPVGPAVTDSPLHF. Written as DNA, the CDR3 is TGTGCCAGCTCACCAGTCGGGCCGGCAGTGACAGATTCACCCCTCCACTTT.

CDR3 loop: CASKGLVGYQETQYF. CDR3 DNA sequence: TGTGCCAGTAAGGGCCTGGTCGGGTACCAAGAGACCCAGTACTTC. The gene calls are TRBV19 and TRBJ2-5, with D hard to call. Germline V gives CDR1 LNHDA, CDR2 SQIVND (reference sequence). The CDR3 has 15 residues. V was pared by 7 bases and J by 0 bases, with 15 bases between.

The rearrangement joins TRBV19 to TRBJ1-2, with 7 bases that match TRBD1. The V segment lost 5 bases and the J segment 7 bases; nucleotides outside the gene matches: 10. This CDR3 has 14 amino acids. Germline values: CDR1 LNHDA, CDR2 SQIVND (reference sequence). The CDR3 DNA sequence: TGTGCCAGTAGTCTCCGACAGGGAGGCCTTGGCTACACCTTC. Its translation: CASSLRQGGLGYTF.

The chain has TRBV10-3 and TRBJ2-1; D could derive from TRBD1 or TRBD2 (5 bases each). V lost 5 bases and J lost 0, with 11 bases in between. Germline-derived CDR1 and CDR2 are ENHRY and SYGVKD. The CDR3 contains 15 residues. In DNA, the CDR3 is TGTGCCATCAGTCGAGGGGCAGTCTCCTACAATGAGCAGTTCTTC. Translation: CAISRGAVSYNEQFF.

The rearrangement uses TRBV9 and TRBJ2-5, with a possible D match to TRBD1 (5 bases). V lost 3 bases and J 7 bases, leaving 16 bases between the germline ends. This CDR3 comprises 14 residues. CDR1 and CDR2 (germline): SGDLS, YYNGEE. For the CDR3, the DNA is TGTGCCAGCAGCGCGCGACAGTACCTAGGGACCCAGTACTTC. This translates into CASSARQYLGTQYF.

V usage is TRBV5-5 and J usage is TRBJ2-7; D is perhaps TRBD2 (6 bases). Germline CDR1 and CDR2: SGHKS and YYEKEE (reference sequence). The V end lost 3 bases, the J end lost 6 bases, and 16 bases lay between the germline ends. The CDR3 has 14 residues. CDR3 residues: CASSYGLPTGEQYF. CDR3 nucleotide sequence: TGTGCCAGCAGCTACGGACTACCCACTGGCGAGCAGTACTTC.